This T cell receptor beta chain was sequenced in a study of blood T cell repertoires in COVID-19. Methods used by the authors: Quantification of nucleated cells was approximated via reference gene primer amplification. Clones were sequenced by immunoSEQ multiplex PCR, and TCRdb holds only the in-frame ones, with some missing. That table is the source of V, J and clone size, and D and trimming were worked out from the DNA. Of about 250,000 clones in the sample, around four fifths are singletons; the top ten hold around 6.4%. The CDR3 extends over 18 amino acids. The germline V gene has CDR1 LNHDA and CDR2 SQIVND (reference sequence). The V gene end was trimmed by 5 bases and the J gene end by 3 bases; junction bases not matched to a gene: 9.

Sequencing was done on a sample of peripheral blood. The TCR was taken from a woman in her sixties or seventies with active or convalescent COVID-19. The chain employs TRBV19 and TRBJ2-2; 13 nucleotides agree with TRBD2. This CDR3 reads CASSFGLAGVGDTGELFF. The CDR3 bases are TGTGCCAGTAGTTTCGGACTAGCGGGGGTTGGGGACACCGGGGAGCTGTTTTTT.